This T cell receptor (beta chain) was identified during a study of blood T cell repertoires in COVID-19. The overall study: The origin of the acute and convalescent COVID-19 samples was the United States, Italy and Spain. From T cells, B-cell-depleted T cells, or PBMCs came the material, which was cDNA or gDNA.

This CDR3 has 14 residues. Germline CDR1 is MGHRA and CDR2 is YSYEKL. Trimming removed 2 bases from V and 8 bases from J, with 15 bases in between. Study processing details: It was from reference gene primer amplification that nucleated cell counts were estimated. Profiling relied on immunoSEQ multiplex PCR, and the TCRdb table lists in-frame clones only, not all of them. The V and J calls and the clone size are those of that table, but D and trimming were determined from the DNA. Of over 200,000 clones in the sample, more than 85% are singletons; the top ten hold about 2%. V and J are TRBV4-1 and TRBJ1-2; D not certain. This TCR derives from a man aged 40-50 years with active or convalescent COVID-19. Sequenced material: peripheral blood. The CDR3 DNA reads TGCGCCAGCAGCCAAAAGGAGGGCTTTTTCGGCTACACCTTC. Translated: CASSQKEGFFGYTF.